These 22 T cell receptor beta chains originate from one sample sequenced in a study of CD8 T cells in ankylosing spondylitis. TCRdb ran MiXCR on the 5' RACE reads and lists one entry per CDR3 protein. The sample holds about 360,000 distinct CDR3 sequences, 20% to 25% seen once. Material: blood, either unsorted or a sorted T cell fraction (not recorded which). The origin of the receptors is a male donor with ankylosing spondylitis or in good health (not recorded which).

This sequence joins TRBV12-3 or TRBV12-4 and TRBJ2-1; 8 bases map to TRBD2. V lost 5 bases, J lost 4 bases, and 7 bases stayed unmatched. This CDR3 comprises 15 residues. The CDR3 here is CASSLSGDKYNEQFF. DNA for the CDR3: TGTGCCAGCAGTCTTAGCGGGGACAAATACAATGAGCAGTTCTTC.

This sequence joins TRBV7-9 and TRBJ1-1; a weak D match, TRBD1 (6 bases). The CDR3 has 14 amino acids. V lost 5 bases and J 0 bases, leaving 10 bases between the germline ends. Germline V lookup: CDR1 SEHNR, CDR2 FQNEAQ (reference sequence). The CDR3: CASSATGMNTEAFF. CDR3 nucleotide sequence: TGTGCCAGCAGCGCGACAGGCATGAACACTGAAGCTTTCTTT. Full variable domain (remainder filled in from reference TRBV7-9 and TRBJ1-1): DTGVSQNPRHKITKRGQNVTFRCDPISEHNRLYWYRQTLGQGPEFLTYFQNEAQLEKSRLLSDRFSAERPKGSFSTLEIQRTEQGDSAMYLCASSATGMNTEAFFGQGTRLTVV.

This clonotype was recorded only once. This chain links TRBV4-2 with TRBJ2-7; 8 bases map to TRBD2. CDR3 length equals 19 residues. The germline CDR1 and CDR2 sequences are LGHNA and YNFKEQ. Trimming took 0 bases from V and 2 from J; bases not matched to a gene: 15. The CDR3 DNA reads TGTGCCAGCAGCCAAGAAGGAGGATTCGGCGGGGGGTATACCTACGAGCAGTACTTC. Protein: CASSQEGGFGGGYTYEQYF.

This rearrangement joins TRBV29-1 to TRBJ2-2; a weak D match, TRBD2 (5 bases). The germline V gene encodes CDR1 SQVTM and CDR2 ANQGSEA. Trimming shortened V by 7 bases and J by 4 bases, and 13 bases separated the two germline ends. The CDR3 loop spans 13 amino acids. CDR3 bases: TGCAGCGCAACGGGGAAGGGCACCGGGGAGCTGTTTTTT. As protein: CSATGKGTGELFF.

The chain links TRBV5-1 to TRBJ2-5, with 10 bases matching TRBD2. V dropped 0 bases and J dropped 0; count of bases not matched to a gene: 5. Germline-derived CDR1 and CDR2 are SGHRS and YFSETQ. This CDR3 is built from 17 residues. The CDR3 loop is CASSLGTSGPYQETQYF. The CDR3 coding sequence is TGCGCCAGCAGCTTGGGGACTAGCGGACCGTACCAAGAGACCCAGTACTTC.

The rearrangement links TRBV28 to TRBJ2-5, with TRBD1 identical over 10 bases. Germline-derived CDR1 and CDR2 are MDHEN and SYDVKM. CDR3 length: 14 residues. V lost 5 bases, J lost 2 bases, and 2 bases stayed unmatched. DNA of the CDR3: TGTGCCAGCAGTAAGGACAGGGGGCAAGAGACCCAGTACTTC. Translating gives CASSKDRGQETQYF.

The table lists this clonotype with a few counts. The CDR3 sequence is CSATDPGLAGEQYF. In DNA form, the CDR3 reads TGCAGTGCTACGGACCCGGGACTAGCGGGGGAGCAGTACTTC. The rearrangement links TRBV20-1 to TRBJ2-7; 13 bases match TRBD2. This CDR3 spans 14 amino acids. Trimming cost V 4 bases and J 7 bases; bases outside gene matches: 7. The germline gives CDR1 DFQATT, CDR2 SNEGSKA (reference sequence).

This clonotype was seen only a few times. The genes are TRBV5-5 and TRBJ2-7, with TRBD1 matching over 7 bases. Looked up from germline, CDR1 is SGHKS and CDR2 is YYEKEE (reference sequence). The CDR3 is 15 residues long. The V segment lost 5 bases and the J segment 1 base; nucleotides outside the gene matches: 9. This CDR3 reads CASSKRDSTSYEQYF. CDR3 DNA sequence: TGTGCCAGCAGTAAACGGGACAGTACATCCTACGAGCAGTACTTC. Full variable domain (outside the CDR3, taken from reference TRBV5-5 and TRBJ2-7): DAGVTQSPTHLIKTRGQQVTLRCSPISGHKSVSWYQQVLGQGPQFIFQYYEKEERGRGNFPDRFSARQFPNYSSELNVNALLLGDSALYLCASSKRDSTSYEQYFGPGTRLTVT.

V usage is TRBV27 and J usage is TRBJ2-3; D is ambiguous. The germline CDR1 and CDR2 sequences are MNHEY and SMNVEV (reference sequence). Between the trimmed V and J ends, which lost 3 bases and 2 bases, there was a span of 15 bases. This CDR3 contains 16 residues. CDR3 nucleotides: TGTGCCAGCAGTTTTCGTATCGACTCATACACAGATACGCAGTATTTT. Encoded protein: CASSFRIDSYTDTQYF.

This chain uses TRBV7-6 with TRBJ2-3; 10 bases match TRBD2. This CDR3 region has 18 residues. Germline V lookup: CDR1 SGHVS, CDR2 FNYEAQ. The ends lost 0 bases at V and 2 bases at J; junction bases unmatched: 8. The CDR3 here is CASSLAVLAGDLTDTQYF. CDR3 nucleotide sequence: TGTGCCAGCAGCTTAGCGGTGCTAGCGGGGGACCTCACAGATACGCAGTATTTT.

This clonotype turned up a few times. CDR3 bases: TGTGCCAGCAGCTTAGTGGAGGGACAGTCCACAGATACGCAGTATTTT. Its translation is CASSLVEGQSTDTQYF. The chain combines TRBV7-9 with TRBJ2-3; TRBD1 is a possible D gene (7 bases). The CDR3 covers 16 residues. Trimming stripped 1 base from V and 2 bases from J, with 13 bases between. CDR1 is SEHNR and CDR2 is FQNEAQ in the germline V gene (reference sequence).

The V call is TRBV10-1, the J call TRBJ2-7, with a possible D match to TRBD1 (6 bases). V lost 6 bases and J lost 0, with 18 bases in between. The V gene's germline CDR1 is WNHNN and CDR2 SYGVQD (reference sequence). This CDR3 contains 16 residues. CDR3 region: CASSPGEGVNSYEQYF. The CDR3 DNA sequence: TGCGCCAGCAGCCCCGGTGAGGGGGTAAACTCCTACGAGCAGTACTTC.

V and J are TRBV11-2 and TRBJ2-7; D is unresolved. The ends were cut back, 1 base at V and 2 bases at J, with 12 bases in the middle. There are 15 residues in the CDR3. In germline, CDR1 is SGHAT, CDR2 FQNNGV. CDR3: CASSLGLGIAYEQYF. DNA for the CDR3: TGTGCCAGCAGCTTAGGTTTGGGGATAGCCTACGAGCAGTACTTC. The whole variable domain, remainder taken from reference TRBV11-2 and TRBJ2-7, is EAGVAQSPRYKIIEKRQSVAFWCNPISGHATLYWYQQILGQGPKLLIQFQNNGVVDDSQLPKDRFSAERLKGVDSTLKIQPAKLEDSAVYLCASSLGLGIAYEQYFGPGTRLTVT.

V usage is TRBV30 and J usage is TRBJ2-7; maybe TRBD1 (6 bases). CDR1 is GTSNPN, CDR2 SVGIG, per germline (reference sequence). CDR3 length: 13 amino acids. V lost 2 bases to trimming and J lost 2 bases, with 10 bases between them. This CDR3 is CAWSPGQTYEQYF. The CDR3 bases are TGTGCCTGGAGTCCCGGACAGACCTACGAGCAGTACTTC.

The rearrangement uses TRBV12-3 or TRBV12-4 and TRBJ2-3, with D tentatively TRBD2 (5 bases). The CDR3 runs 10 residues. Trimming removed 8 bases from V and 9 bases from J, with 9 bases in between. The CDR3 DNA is TGTGCCAGCGGTGGAGGCACGCAGTATTTT. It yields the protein CASGGGTQYF.

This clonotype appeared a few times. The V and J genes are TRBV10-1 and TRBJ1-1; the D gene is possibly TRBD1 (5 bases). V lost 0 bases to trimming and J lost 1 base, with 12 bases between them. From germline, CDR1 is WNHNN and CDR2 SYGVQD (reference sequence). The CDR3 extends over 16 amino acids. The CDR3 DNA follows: TGCGCCAGCAGTGAGTCCTGGGGGATTGGGAACACTGAAGCTTTCTTT. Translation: CASSESWGIGNTEAFF.

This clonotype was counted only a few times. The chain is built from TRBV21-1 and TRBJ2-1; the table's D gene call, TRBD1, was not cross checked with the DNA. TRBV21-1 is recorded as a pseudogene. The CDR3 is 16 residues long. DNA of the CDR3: TGTGCCAGCAGCAAGAAGGACAGGGGCCCCCTCGGGGAGCAGTTCTTC. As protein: CASSKKDRGPLGEQFF.

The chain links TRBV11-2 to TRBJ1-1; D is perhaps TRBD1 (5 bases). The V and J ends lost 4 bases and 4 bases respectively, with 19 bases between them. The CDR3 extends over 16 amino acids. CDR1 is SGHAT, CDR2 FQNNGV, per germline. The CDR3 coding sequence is TGTGCCAGCAGCTCCCCGGTGGCGCAGGGTGGCACTGAAGCTTTCTTT. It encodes CASSSPVAQGGTEAFF.

CDR3: CASSLESGIEQYF. In nucleotides, the CDR3 is TGTGCCAGCAGCTTAGAGTCAGGGATCGAGCAGTACTTC. This chain links TRBV7-6 with TRBJ2-7, with D perhaps TRBD1 (5 bases). The germline V gene encodes CDR1 SGHVS and CDR2 FNYEAQ. V was clipped by 1 base and J by 6 bases, with 10 bases between them. CDR3 size: 13 residues.

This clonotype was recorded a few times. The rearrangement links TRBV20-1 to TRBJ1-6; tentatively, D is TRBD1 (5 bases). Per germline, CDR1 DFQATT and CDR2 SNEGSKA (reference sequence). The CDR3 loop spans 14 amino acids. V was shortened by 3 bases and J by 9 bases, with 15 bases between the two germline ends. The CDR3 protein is CSASLMGEGSPLHF. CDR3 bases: TGCAGTGCTAGCCTGATGGGGGAGGGTTCACCCCTCCACTTT.

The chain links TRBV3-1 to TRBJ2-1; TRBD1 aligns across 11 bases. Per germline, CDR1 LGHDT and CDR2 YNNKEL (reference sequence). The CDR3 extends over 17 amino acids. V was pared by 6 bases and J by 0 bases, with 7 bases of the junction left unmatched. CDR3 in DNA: TGTGCCAGCAGTTACGGGACAGGGGGGAGCTCCTACAATGAGCAGTTCTTC. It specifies CASSYGTGGSSYNEQFF.

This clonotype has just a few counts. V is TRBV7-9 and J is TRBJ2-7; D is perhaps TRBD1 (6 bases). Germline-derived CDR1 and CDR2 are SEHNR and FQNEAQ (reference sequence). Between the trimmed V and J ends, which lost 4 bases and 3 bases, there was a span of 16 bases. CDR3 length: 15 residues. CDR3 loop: CASSSRDKDRYEQYF. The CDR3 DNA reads TGTGCCAGCAGCTCCCGGGACAAGGACCGCTACGAGCAGTACTTC. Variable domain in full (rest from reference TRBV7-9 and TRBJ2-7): DTGVSQNPRHKITKRGQNVTFRCDPISEHNRLYWYRQTLGQGPEFLTYFQNEAQLEKSRLLSDRFSAERPKGSFSTLEIQRTEQGDSAMYLCASSSRDKDRYEQYFGPGTRLTVT.